What follows are 12 T cell receptor beta chains derived from one specimen sequenced in a study of blood T cell repertoires in COVID-19. Only in-frame clones appear in the TCRdb table, and some are missing; sequencing was by immunoSEQ multiplex PCR. The repertoire consists of some 150,000 clones, with roughly 89% occurring once and the leading ten covering approximately 0.98%. The sequenced sample was peripheral blood. These receptor sequences come from a woman in her forties or fifties with acute or convalescent COVID-19.

This clone has a single count. The J gene is TRBJ2-3, the V gene TRBV5-4; 9 bases map to TRBD2. V was pared by 5 bases and J by 2 bases, with 6 bases of the junction left unmatched. The length of the CDR3 is 15 residues. Germline V lookup: CDR1 SGHNT, CDR2 YYREEE (reference sequence). The CDR3 reads CASRRLADITDTQYF. The CDR3 region has the DNA TGTGCCAGCAGACGACTAGCGGATATCACAGATACGCAGTATTTT.

This clone showed up just once. The CDR3 DNA reads TGTGCCAGCAGGGGGACAGGCGTCGTTGGTGGCTACACCTTC. Protein sequence: CASRGTGVVGGYTF. The chain employs TRBV6-5 and TRBJ1-2; 8 bases align to TRBD1. Germline V lookup: CDR1 MNHEY, CDR2 SVGAGI. This CDR3 comprises 14 residues. Germline trimming cut 6 bases from V and 7 bases from J; bases unmatched to any gene: 10.

This chain links TRBV20-1 with TRBJ1-4; D remains unclear. The CDR3 is 11 amino acids. V was clipped by 2 bases and J by 13 bases, with 11 bases between them. CDR1 and CDR2 (germline): DFQATT, SNEGSKA (reference sequence). In DNA, the CDR3 is TGCAGTGCTAGACATCCCGGGAGACTGTTTTTT. It encodes CSARHPGRLFF.

The genes are TRBV5-1 and TRBJ2-5; 8 bases fit TRBD2. V dropped 4 bases and J dropped 4; count of bases not matched to a gene: 6. The germline V gene has CDR1 SGHRS and CDR2 YFSETQ. The CDR3 runs 14 residues. In nucleotides, the CDR3 is TGCGCCAGCAGCACCCAAGCGGGAGCAGAGACCCAGTACTTC. Protein product: CASSTQAGAETQYF.

This clone was seen just once. The chain couples TRBV27 to TRBJ1-6; D ambiguous. CDR3 length: 12 residues. Germline CDR1 is MNHEY and CDR2 is SMNVEV (reference sequence). Trimming shortened V by 6 bases and J by 6 bases, and 6 bases separated the two germline ends. This CDR3 is CASRAANSPLHF. CDR3 nucleotides: TGTGCCAGCAGAGCCGCTAATTCACCCCTCCACTTT.

In DNA, the CDR3 is TGTGCCTGGAGTCAACGGATACAGGGAAACACCATATATTTT. It translates to CAWSQRIQGNTIYF. The J gene is TRBJ1-3, the V gene TRBV30; D unclear. Trimming left V 2 bases short and J 4 bases short, with 12 bases between. This CDR3 has 14 amino acids. Germline loops: CDR1 GTSNPN, CDR2 SVGIG (reference sequence).

J is TRBJ2-7 and V is TRBV12-3 or TRBV12-4; weak D call: TRBD1 (5 bases). This CDR3 is 12 amino acids long. V was trimmed by 1 base and J by 5 bases, leaving 6 bases between them. CDR3 in amino acids: CASSLEGNEQYF. In DNA form, the CDR3 reads TGTGCCAGCAGTTTAGAGGGGAACGAGCAGTACTTC.

The chain is built from TRBV7-9 and TRBJ2-3; no reliable D call. Trimming took off 4 bases at V and 1 base at J, with 6 bases between the two ends. This CDR3 comprises 13 residues. Germline V gene data show CDR1 as SEHNR and CDR2 as FQNEAQ (reference sequence). CDR3 coding DNA: TGTGCCAGCAGCTCCCGGGGCACAGATACGCAGTATTTT. This translates into CASSSRGTDTQYF.

The genes are TRBV3-1 (or the pseudogene TRBV3-2) and TRBJ2-7; TRBD2 matches 9 bases. Germline-derived CDR1 and CDR2 are LGHDT and YNNKEL (reference sequence). Trimming removed 3 bases from V and 3 bases from J; junction bases left unmatched: 6. The CDR3 loop spans 15 amino acids. CDR3: CASSHIAGGGYEQYF. The CDR3 DNA is TGTGCCAGCAGCCATATCGCGGGAGGGGGCTACGAGCAGTACTTC.

The chain joins TRBV4-2 to TRBJ2-2; TRBD2 agrees at 8 bases. Germline V gives CDR1 LGHNA, CDR2 YNFKEQ. V dropped 0 bases and J dropped 1; count of bases not matched to a gene: 7. The CDR3 contains 18 residues. CDR3 sequence: CASSQEGSGAENTGELFF. The DNA of the CDR3 is TGTGCCAGCAGCCAAGAGGGTAGCGGGGCAGAGAACACCGGGGAGCTGTTTTTT.

V gene TRBV6-1 combines with J gene TRBJ1-4; unclear D gene. With 3 bases removed from V and 0 bases from J, the gap between germline ends came to 14 bases. The CDR3 has 17 residues. The germline CDR1 and CDR2 sequences are MNHNS and SASEGT. The chain's CDR3 is CASSEFWAAATNEKLFF. CDR3 nucleotide sequence: TGTGCCAGCAGTGAGTTTTGGGCAGCAGCAACTAATGAAAAACTGTTTTTT.

The chain is built from TRBV5-1 and TRBJ2-1; 10 bases are shared with TRBD2. The CDR3 length is 14 residues. The ends lost 10 bases at V and 4 bases at J; junction bases unmatched: 8. Germline lookup yields CDR1 SGHRS and CDR2 YFSETQ. CDR3 coding DNA: TGCGCCGGCCTAGCGGGGGAAAAATACAATGAGCAGTTCTTC. Translating it yields CAGLAGEKYNEQFF.